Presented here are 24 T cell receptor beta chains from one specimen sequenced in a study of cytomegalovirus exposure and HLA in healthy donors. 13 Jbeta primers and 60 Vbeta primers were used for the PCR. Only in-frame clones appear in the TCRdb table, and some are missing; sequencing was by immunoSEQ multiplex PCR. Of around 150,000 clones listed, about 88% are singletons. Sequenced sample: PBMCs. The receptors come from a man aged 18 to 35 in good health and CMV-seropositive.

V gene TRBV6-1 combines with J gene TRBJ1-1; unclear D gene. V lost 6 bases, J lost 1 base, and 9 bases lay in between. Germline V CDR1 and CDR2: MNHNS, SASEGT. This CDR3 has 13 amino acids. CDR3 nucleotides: TGTGCCAGCAGGAGGCTAGAGAACACTGAAGCTTTCTTT. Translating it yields CASRRLENTEAFF.

CDR3 nucleotides: TGTGCCAGCAGCGACAGGGGTGGGGAAAAACTGTTTTTT. The encoded protein is CASSDRGGEKLFF. The rearrangement uses TRBV9 and TRBJ1-4, with 7 bases aligning to TRBD1. This CDR3 region has 13 residues. J lost 8 bases, V lost 3 bases, and 4 bases had no gene match. Germline loops: CDR1 SGDLS, CDR2 YYNGEE.

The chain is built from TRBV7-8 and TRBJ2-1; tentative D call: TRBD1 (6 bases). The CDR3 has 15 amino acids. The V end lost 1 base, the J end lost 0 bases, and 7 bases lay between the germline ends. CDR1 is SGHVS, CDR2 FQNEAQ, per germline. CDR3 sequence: CASSLGTASYNEQFF. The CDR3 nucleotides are TGTGCCAGCAGCTTAGGGACAGCCTCCTACAATGAGCAGTTCTTC. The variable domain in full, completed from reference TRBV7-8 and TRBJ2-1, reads GAGVSQSPRYKVAKRGQDVALRCDPISGHVSLFWYQQALGQGPEFLTYFQNEAQLDKSGLPSDRFFAERPEGSVSTLKIQRTQQEDSAVYLCASSLGTASYNEQFFGPGTRLTVL.

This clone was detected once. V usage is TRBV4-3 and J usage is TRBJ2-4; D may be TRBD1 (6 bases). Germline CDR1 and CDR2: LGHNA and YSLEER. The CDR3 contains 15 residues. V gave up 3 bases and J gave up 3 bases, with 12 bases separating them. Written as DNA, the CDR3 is TGCGCCAGCAGCCACGGTCAGGGGATCAAAAACATTCAGTACTTC. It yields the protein CASSHGQGIKNIQYF.

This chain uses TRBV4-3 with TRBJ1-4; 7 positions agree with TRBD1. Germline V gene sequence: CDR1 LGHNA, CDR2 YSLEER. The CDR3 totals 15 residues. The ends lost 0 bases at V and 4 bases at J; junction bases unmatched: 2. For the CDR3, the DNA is TGCGCCAGCAGCCAAGACGGGGACAGTAATGAAAAACTGTTTTTT. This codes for CASSQDGDSNEKLFF.

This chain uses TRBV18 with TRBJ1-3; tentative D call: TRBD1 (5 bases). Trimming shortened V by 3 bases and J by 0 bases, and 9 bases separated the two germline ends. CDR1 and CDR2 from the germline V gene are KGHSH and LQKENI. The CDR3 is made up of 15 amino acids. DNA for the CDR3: TGTGCCAGCTCACCCCGACAGCTCTCTGGAAACACCATATATTTT. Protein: CASSPRQLSGNTIYF.

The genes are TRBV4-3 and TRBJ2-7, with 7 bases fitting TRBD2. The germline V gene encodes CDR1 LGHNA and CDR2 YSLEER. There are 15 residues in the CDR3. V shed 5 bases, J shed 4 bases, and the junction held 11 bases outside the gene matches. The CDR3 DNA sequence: TGCGCCAGCAGCTCCGGGGCGGGGGAGAAGTACGAGCAGTACTTC. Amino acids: CASSSGAGEKYEQYF.

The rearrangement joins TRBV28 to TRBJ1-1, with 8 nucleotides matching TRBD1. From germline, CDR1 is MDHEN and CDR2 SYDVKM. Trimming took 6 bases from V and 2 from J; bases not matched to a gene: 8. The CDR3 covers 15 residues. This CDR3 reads CASRSQGAGNTEAFF. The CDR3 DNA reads TGTGCCAGCAGATCGCAGGGGGCGGGAAACACTGAAGCTTTCTTT.

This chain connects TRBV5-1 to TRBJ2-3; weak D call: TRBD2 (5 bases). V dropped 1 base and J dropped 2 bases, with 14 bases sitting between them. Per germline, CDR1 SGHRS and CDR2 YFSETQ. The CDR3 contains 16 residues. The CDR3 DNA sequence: TGCGCCAGCAGCTTGAAGACGGGGATCCCCACAGATACGCAGTATTTT. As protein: CASSLKTGIPTDTQYF. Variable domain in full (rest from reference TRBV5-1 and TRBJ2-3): KAGVTQTPRYLIKTRGQQVTLSCSPISGHRSVSWYQQTPGQGLQFLFEYFSETQRNKGNFPGRFSGRQFSNSRSEMNVSTLELGDSALYLCASSLKTGIPTDTQYFGPGTRLTVL.

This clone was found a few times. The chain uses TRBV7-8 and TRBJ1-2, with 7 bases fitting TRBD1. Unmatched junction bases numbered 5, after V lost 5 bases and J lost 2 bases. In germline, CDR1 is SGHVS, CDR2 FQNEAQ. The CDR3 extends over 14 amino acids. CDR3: CASSPRQGNYGYTF. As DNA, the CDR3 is TGTGCCAGCAGCCCAAGACAGGGAAACTATGGCTACACCTTC.

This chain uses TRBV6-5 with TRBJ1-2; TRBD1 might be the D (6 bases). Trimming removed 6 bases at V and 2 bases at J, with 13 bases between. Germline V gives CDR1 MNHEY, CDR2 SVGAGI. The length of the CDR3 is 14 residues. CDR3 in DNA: TGTGCCAGCAGCTCGGGACATACCAACTATGGCTACACCTTC. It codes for CASSSGHTNYGYTF.

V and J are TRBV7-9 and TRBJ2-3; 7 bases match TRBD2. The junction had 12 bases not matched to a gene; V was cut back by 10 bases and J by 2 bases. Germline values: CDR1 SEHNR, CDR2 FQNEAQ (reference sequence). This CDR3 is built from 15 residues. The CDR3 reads CATYRGGGPTDTQYF. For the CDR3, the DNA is TGTGCCACCTACCGTGGCGGGGGTCCCACAGATACGCAGTATTTT.

The CDR3 bases are TGTGCCATCGGGACAGGGGTGGGAGGAAACACCATATATTTT. Encoded protein: CAIGTGVGGNTIYF. The chain recombines TRBV10-3 with TRBJ1-3; 10 bases are a match to TRBD1. Looked up from germline, CDR1 is ENHRY and CDR2 is SYGVKD. The J segment lost 4 bases and the V segment lost 8 bases, leaving 5 bases of the junction unmatched. The CDR3 length is 14 residues.

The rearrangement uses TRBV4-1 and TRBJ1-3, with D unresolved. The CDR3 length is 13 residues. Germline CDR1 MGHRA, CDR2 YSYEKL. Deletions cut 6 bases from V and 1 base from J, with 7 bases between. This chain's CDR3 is CASSAVSGNTIYF. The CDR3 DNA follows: TGCGCCAGCAGTGCGGTTTCTGGAAACACCATATATTTT.

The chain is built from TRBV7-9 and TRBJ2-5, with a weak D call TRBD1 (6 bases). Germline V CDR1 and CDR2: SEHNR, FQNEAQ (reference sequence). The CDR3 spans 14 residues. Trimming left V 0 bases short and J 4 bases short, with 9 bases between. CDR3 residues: CASSLAAGVETQYF. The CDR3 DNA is TGTGCCAGCAGCTTAGCCGCAGGGGTAGAGACCCAGTACTTC.

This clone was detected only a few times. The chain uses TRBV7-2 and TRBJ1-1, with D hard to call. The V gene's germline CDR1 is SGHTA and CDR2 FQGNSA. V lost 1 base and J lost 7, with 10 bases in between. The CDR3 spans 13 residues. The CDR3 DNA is TGTGCCAGCAGCTTAGTCAGAAATTATGAAGCTTTCTTT. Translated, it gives CASSLVRNYEAFF. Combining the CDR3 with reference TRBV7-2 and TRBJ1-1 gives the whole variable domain GAGVSQSPSNKVTEKGKDVELRCDPISGHTALYWYRQSLGQGLEFLIYFQGNSAPDKSGLPSDRFSAERTGGSVSTLTIQRTQQEDSAVYLCASSLVRNYEAFFGQGTRLTVV.

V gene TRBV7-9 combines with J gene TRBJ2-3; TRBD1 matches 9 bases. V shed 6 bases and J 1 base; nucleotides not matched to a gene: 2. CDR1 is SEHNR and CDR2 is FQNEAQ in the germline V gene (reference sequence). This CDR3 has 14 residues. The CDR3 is CASSRTGGTDTQYF. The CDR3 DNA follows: TGTGCCAGCAGTAGGACAGGGGGCACAGATACGCAGTATTTT.

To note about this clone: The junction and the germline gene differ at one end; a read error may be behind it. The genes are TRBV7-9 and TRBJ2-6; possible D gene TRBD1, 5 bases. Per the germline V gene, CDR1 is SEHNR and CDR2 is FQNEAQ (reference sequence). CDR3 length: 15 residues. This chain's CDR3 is CASSLGGSGANGLTF. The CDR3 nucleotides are TGTGCCAGCAGCTTAGGGGGATCTGGGGCCAACGGCCTGACTTTC. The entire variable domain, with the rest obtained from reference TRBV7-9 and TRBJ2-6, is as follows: DTGVSQNPRHKITKRGQNVTFRCDPISEHNRLYWYRQTLGQGPEFLTYFQNEAQLEKSRLLSDRFSAERPKGSFSTLEIQRTEQGDSAMYLCASSLGGSGANGLTFGAGSRLTVL.

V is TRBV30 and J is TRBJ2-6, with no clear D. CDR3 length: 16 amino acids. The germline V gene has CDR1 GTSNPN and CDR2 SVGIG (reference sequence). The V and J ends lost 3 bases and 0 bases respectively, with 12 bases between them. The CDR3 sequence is CAWSGNPGSGANVLTF. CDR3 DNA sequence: TGTGCCTGGAGCGGTAATCCGGGCTCTGGGGCCAACGTCCTGACTTTC.

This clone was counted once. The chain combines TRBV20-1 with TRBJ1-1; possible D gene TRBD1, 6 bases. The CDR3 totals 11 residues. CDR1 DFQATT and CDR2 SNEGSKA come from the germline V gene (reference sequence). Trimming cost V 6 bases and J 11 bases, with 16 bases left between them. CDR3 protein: CSALGGGWAFF. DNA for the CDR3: TGCAGTGCCCTGGGCGGGGGCTGGGCTTTCTTT.

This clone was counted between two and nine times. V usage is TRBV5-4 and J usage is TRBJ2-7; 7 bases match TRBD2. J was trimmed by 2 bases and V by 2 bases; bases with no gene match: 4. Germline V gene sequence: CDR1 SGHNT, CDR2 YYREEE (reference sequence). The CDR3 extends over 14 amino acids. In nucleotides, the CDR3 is TGTGCCAGCAGCTTTCCCGGGAGGACCTACGAGCAGTACTTC. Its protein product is CASSFPGRTYEQYF.

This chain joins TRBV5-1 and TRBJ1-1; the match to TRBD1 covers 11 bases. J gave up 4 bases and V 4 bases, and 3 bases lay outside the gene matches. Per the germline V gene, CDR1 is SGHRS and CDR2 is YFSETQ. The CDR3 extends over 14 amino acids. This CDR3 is CASSEGTGGTEAFF. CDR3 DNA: TGCGCCAGCAGCGAAGGGACAGGGGGCACTGAAGCTTTCTTT.

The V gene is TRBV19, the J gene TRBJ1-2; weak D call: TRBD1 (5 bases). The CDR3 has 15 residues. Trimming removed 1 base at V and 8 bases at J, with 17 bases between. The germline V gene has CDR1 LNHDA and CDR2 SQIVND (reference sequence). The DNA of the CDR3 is TGTGCCAGTAGTATAGCGGCCAGGGATCCTATGGGCTACACCTTC. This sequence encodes CASSIAARDPMGYTF.

CDR3 region: CASSWNRPTDTQYF. The CDR3 bases are TGTGCCAGCAGTTGGAACAGGCCCACAGATACGCAGTATTTT. The chain employs TRBV6-6 and TRBJ2-3; D possibly corresponds to TRBD1 (5 bases). Germline assignment: CDR1 MNHNY and CDR2 SVGAGI (reference sequence). CDR3 length equals 14 residues. Deletions cut 4 bases from V and 2 bases from J, with 10 bases between.